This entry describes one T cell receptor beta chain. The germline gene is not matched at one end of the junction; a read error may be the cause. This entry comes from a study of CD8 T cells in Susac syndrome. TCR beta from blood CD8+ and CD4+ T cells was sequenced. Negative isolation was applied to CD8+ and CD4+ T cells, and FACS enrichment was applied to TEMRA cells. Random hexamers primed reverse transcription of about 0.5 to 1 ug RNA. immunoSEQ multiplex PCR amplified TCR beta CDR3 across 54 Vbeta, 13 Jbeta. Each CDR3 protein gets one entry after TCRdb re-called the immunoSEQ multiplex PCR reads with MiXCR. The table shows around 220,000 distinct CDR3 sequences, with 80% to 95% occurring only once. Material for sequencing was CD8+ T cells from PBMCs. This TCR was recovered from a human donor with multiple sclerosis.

This CDR3 reads CSARGFPRQGLDYGYTF. The CDR3 nucleotides read TGCAGTGCCAGAGGGTTCCCCCGGCAGGGGCTCGACTATGGCTACACCTTC. The rearrangement joins TRBV20-1 to TRBJ1-2; tentative D call: TRBD1 (6 bases). This CDR3 has 17 residues. Germline values: CDR1 DFQATT, CDR2 SNEGSKA (reference sequence).